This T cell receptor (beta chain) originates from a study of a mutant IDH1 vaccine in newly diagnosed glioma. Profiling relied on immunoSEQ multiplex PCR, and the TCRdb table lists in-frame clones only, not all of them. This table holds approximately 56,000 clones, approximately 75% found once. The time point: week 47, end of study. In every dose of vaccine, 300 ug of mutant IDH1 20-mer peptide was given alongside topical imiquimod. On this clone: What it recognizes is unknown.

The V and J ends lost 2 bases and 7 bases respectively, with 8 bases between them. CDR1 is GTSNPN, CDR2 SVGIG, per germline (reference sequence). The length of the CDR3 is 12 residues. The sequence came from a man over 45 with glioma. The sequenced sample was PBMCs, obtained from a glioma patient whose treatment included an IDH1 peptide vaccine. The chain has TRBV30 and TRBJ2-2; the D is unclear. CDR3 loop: CAWSPGVGELFF. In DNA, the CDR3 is TGTGCCTGGAGTCCGGGCGTCGGGGAGCTGTTTTTT.